Below are 6 T cell receptor beta chains sequenced from a single sample in a study of T cell responses to AZD1222 COVID-19 vaccine. Sequencing was performed with immunoSEQ multiplex PCR; in TCRdb, only in-frame clones are kept and a portion is missing. The sample lists roughly 120,000 clones; 81% were seen once. The source material was peripheral blood, sampled on day 0 of AZD1222 vaccination. Receptors were obtained from an adult in good health.

This clone was counted between two and nine times. V gene TRBV28 combines with J gene TRBJ1-5; D remains unclear. Germline CDR1 is MDHEN and CDR2 is SYDVKM. Trimming pared 6 bases from V and 2 bases from J, leaving 14 bases between. The CDR3 consists of 15 residues. The CDR3 is CASSPGGGGNQPQHF. CDR3 sequence (DNA): TGTGCCAGCAGCCCTGGTGGTGGGGGCAATCAGCCCCAGCATTTT.

CDR3 DNA: TGTGCCAGCAGCCAAGATTGGGCCAAAGAGACCCAGTACTTC. Amino acids: CASSQDWAKETQYF. The V gene is TRBV4-2, the J gene TRBJ2-5, with D unresolved. The CDR3 has 14 amino acids. Per the germline V gene, CDR1 is LGHNA and CDR2 is YNFKEQ. V lost 0 bases and J 3 bases, leaving 8 bases between the germline ends.

The chain joins TRBV7-6 to TRBJ2-3; the D gene is possibly TRBD2 (6 bases). The V end lost 3 bases, the J end lost 0 bases, and 10 bases lay between the germline ends. The CDR3 is 15 residues long. CDR1 SGHVS and CDR2 FNYEAQ come from the germline V gene. DNA of the CDR3: TGTGCCAGCAGCTTGGGACTCCCTAGCACAGATACGCAGTATTTT. Encoded protein: CASSLGLPSTDTQYF.

There are a few counts of this clone. This chain joins TRBV4-3 and TRBJ2-3; D is perhaps TRBD1 (5 bases). This CDR3 comprises 14 residues. The V gene's germline CDR1 is LGHNA and CDR2 YSLEER. The ends were cut back, 3 bases at V and 4 bases at J, with 11 bases in the middle. This CDR3 is CASSQDDSSDTQYF. CDR3 in DNA: TGCGCCAGCAGCCAGGACGACAGCTCAGATACGCAGTATTTT.

This clone was seen only once. The chain couples TRBV2 to TRBJ1-1, with 9 bases lining up with TRBD1. Trimming cost V 5 bases and J 1 base; bases outside gene matches: 5. The V gene's germline CDR1 is SNHLY and CDR2 FYNNEI. The CDR3 extends over 15 amino acids. As DNA, the CDR3 is TGTGCCAGCAGTCAACAGGGGGCGGCGAACACTGAAGCTTTCTTT. Translation gives CASSQQGAANTEAFF. The full variable domain, completed using reference TRBV2 and TRBJ1-1, is EPEVTQTPSHQVTQMGQEVILRCVPISNHLYFYWYRQILGQKVEFLVSFYNNEISEKSEIFDDQFSVERPDGSNFTLKIRSTKLEDSAMYFCASSQQGAANTEAFFGQGTRLTVV.

V is TRBV27 and J is TRBJ2-5, with no clear D. The V gene lost 3 bases and the J gene lost 4 bases, with 15 bases spanning the gap. The length of the CDR3 is 15 residues. Looked up from germline, CDR1 is MNHEY and CDR2 is SMNVEV (reference sequence). The CDR3 loop reads CASSFQSARRETQYF. DNA of the CDR3: TGTGCCAGCAGTTTTCAATCGGCTAGAAGAGAGACCCAGTACTTC.